The 7 T cell receptor beta chains below were found in one sample sequenced in a study of low-dose radiotherapy and immunotherapy resistance in tumors. Time point reported: after trial treatment. Sample treatment: LDRT plus nivolumab, ipilimumab, low-dose cyclophosphamide and aspirin (RACIN trial). cDNA synthesis used a TRAV/TRBV-specific primer set for both chains. Over roughly 19 PCR cycles, TCRs were amplified from a constant-region primer and V-primer adapter. MiXCR, run by TCRdb on the reads, gives a single entry per CDR3 protein. The data contain more than 90,000 distinct CDR3 sequences, under 25% of them singletons. Specimen: PBMCs, collected after low-dose radiotherapy plus immunotherapy. The receptors stem from a male donor with prostate cancer.

The gene calls are TRBV28 and TRBJ2-2; D perhaps matches TRBD1 (5 bases). Germline V lookup: CDR1 MDHEN, CDR2 SYDVKM. The V gene lost 7 bases and the J gene lost 0 bases, with 15 bases spanning the gap. The CDR3 consists of 16 residues. As DNA, the CDR3 is TGTGCCAGCAATGATTTGACAGACGCGAACACCGGGGAGCTGTTTTTT. The encoded protein is CASNDLTDANTGELFF.

The gene calls are TRBV5-1 and TRBJ2-3; 8 bases are shared with TRBD1. This CDR3 contains 16 residues. The V and J ends lost 1 base and 2 bases, in that order; junction bases with no gene match: 6. Germline lookup yields CDR1 SGHRS and CDR2 YFSETQ. The CDR3 DNA sequence: TGCGCCAGCAGCTTGTCGGACAGGGCGATCACAGATACGCAGTATTTT. This translates into CASSLSDRAITDTQYF.

This clonotype was seen repeatedly, ten times or more. The V gene is TRBV20-1, the J gene TRBJ1-5, with unresolved D. Trimming removed 3 bases from V and 0 bases from J, with 3 bases in between. Germline loops: CDR1 DFQATT, CDR2 SNEGSKA (reference sequence). The CDR3 loop spans 12 amino acids. The CDR3 coding sequence is TGCAGTGCTAGCTTTAGCAATCAGCCCCAGCATTTT. This sequence encodes CSASFSNQPQHF.

Ten or more counts support this clonotype. The chain is built from TRBV7-9 and TRBJ1-1; possible D gene TRBD1, 5 bases. The ends were cut back, 4 bases at V and 8 bases at J, with 17 bases in the middle. The CDR3 is made up of 14 amino acids. From germline, CDR1 is SEHNR and CDR2 FQNEAQ (reference sequence). CDR3 residues: CASSSMGPPQEAFF. CDR3 bases: TGTGCCAGCAGCTCTATGGGACCCCCTCAAGAAGCTTTCTTT.

This clonotype has at least ten counts. The rearrangement joins TRBV10-3 to TRBJ2-1; no clear D gene. Germline V gene data show CDR1 as ENHRY and CDR2 as SYGVKD. The CDR3 totals 15 residues. The V end lost 2 bases, the J end lost 6 bases, and 14 bases lay between the germline ends. This chain's CDR3 is CAISEGPAESNEQFF. The DNA of the CDR3 is TGTGCCATCAGTGAGGGGCCCGCAGAAAGCAATGAGCAGTTCTTC.

With respect to this clonotype: A far larger clone is one base from this, pointing to a likely read error. The V call is TRBV5-4, the J call TRBJ2-2; 11 bases align to TRBD1. The CDR3 has 16 residues. Germline values: CDR1 SGHNT, CDR2 YYREEE (reference sequence). Trimming cost V 4 bases and J 6 bases; bases outside gene matches: 8. DNA of the CDR3: TGTGCCAGCAGCCAAATCGGACAGGGGGCTGCCGGGGAGCTGTTTTTT. It is translated as CASSQIGQGAAGELFF.

This clonotype showed up many times. This chain uses TRBV12-5 with TRBJ2-5, with a tentative D call TRBD1 (6 bases). V was shortened by 1 base and J by 5 bases, with 17 bases between the two germline ends. The CDR3 covers 16 residues. Germline V CDR1 and CDR2: LGHNT, FRNRAP. CDR3 nucleotide sequence: TGTGCTAGTGGTTTGGCAACCAGGGGCTTTGGGGAGACCCAGTACTTC. Translated: CASGLATRGFGETQYF.